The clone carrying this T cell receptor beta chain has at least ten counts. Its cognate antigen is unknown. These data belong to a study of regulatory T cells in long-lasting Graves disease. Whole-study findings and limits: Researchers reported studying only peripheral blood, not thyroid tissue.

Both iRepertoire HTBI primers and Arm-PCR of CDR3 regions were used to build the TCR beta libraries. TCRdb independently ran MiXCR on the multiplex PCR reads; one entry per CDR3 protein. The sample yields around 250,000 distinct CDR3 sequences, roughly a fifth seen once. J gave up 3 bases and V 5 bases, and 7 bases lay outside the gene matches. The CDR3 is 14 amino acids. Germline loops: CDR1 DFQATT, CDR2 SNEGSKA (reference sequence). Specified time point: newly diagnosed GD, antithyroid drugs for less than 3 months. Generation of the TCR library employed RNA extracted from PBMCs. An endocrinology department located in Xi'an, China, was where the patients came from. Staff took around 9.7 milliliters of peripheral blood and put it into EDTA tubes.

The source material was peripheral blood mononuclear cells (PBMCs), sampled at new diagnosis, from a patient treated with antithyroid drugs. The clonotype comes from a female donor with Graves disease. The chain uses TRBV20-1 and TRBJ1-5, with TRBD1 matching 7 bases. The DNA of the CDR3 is TGCAGTGCTGGCCGACAGGGAATCAATCAGCCCCAGCATTTT. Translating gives CSAGRQGINQPQHF.